The rows below give T cell receptor beta chains drawn from one sample of a study of radiotherapy plus CTLA-4 blockade in lung cancer. Repertoires were generated with immunoSEQ multiplex PCR, while TCRdb's copy carries only in-frame clones and drops some. The sample lists 90,000 to 100,000 clones; about four fifths were seen once. The sequenced sample was peripheral blood, obtained from a patient treated with radiotherapy plus ipilimumab. Receptors originate from a human donor with non-small cell lung cancer that progressed on radiotherapy plus ipilimumab. Both conserved end residues are part of each CDR3. D genes are given only for firm matches. Part of the rows lack a size; the others show once, few, many or a class for expanded clones.

d_gene: -; abundance: -; j_gene: TRBJ2-1; v_gene: TRBV29-1; CDR3nt: TGCAGCGTTGGGCCAGGGATTGAGCAGTTCTTC; CDR3aa: CSVGPGIEQFF
d_gene: -; abundance: -; j_gene: TRBJ2-5; v_gene: TRBV2; CDR3nt: TGTGCCAGCACCGGCGGAGGGTTGTTCACAGAGACCCAGTACTTC; CDR3aa: CASTGGGLFTETQYF
d_gene: -; abundance: few; j_gene: TRBJ1-3; v_gene: TRBV6-6; CDR3nt: TGTGCCAGCATACTTACAGGCTCAGCTGGAAACACCATATATTTT; CDR3aa: CASILTGSAGNTIYF
d_gene: TRBD2; abundance: -; j_gene: TRBJ2-3; v_gene: TRBV27; CDR3nt: TGTGCCAGCAGTCCCGGGACTAGCGGACGCACAGATACGCAGTATTTT; CDR3aa: CASSPGTSGRTDTQYF
d_gene: -; abundance: once; j_gene: TRBJ2-3; v_gene: TRBV19; CDR3nt: TGTGCCAGTAGACGAGGGGGGATCACAGATACGCAGTATTTT; CDR3aa: CASRRGGITDTQYF
d_gene: TRBD1; abundance: few; j_gene: TRBJ2-5; v_gene: TRBV27; CDR3nt: TGTGCCAGCAGTCGGACAGGGGGTGTTGAGACCCAGTACTTC; CDR3aa: CASSRTGGVETQYF
d_gene: -; abundance: -; j_gene: TRBJ2-2; v_gene: TRBV30; CDR3nt: TGTGCCTGGAGTCCGGGGGGCGGCGGGGAGCTGTTTTTT; CDR3aa: CAWSPGGGGELFF
d_gene: -; abundance: -; j_gene: TRBJ1-1; v_gene: TRBV5-1; CDR3nt: TGCGCCAGCAGCTTGGCCGGAGCAAACACTGAAGCTTTCTTT; CDR3aa: CASSLAGANTEAFF
d_gene: -; abundance: few; j_gene: TRBJ1-5; v_gene: TRBV28; CDR3nt: TGTGCCAGCAGTTCCCACGGGGACGTTTGGGGTCAGCCCCAGCATTTT; CDR3aa: CASSSHGDVWGQPQHF
d_gene: -; abundance: -; j_gene: TRBJ2-2; v_gene: TRBV29-1; CDR3nt: TGCAGCGTTGGTCGGAGTATGAGCGGGGAGCTGTTTTTT; CDR3aa: CSVGRSMSGELFF
d_gene: -; abundance: -; j_gene: TRBJ1-2; v_gene: TRBV6-6; CDR3nt: TGTGCCAGCAGTTCAACAGGGATCTACACCTTC; CDR3aa: CASSSTGIYTF
d_gene: TRBD1; abundance: -; j_gene: TRBJ1-1; v_gene: TRBV7-9; CDR3nt: TGTGCCAGCAGCCCCCTCGAGGGGGCGAACACTGAAGCTTTCTTT; CDR3aa: CASSPLEGANTEAFF
d_gene: -; abundance: -; j_gene: TRBJ1-1; v_gene: TRBV29-1; CDR3nt: TGCAGTAGTACGGGGCAGGCGGGCACTGAAGCTTTCTTT; CDR3aa: CSSTGQAGTEAFF
d_gene: TRBD1; abundance: -; j_gene: TRBJ2-7; v_gene: TRBV9; CDR3nt: TGTGCCAGCAGCAAGGGACAGGGGTTAATCGAGCAGTACTTC; CDR3aa: CASSKGQGLIEQYF
d_gene: TRBD2; abundance: -; j_gene: TRBJ2-5; v_gene: TRBV2; CDR3nt: TGTGCCAGCAGAACTAGCGGGAGGCTCCAAGAGACCCAGTACTTC; CDR3aa: CASRTSGRLQETQYF
d_gene: TRBD1; abundance: once; j_gene: TRBJ2-5; v_gene: TRBV6-5; CDR3nt: TGTGCCAGCAGTTACTCGACGACAGGGGGGCAAGAGACCCAGTACTTC; CDR3aa: CASSYSTTGGQETQYF
d_gene: TRBD2; abundance: -; j_gene: TRBJ2-1; v_gene: TRBV5-1; CDR3nt: TGCGCCAGCAGCTGGACTAGCGTAGATGAGCAGTTCTTC; CDR3aa: CASSWTSVDEQFF
d_gene: -; abundance: -; j_gene: TRBJ1-1; v_gene: TRBV5-1; CDR3nt: TGCGCCAGCAGCTTGGCCCAGGGAAGCACTGAAGCTTTCTTT; CDR3aa: CASSLAQGSTEAFF
d_gene: TRBD2; abundance: -; j_gene: TRBJ2-3; v_gene: TRBV10-3; CDR3nt: TGTGCCATCAGTGAGCCGAAACCGGGACTAGCGGAGCCCTCCGATACGCAGTATTTT; CDR3aa: CAISEPKPGLAEPSDTQYF
d_gene: -; abundance: -; j_gene: TRBJ1-2; v_gene: TRBV7-6; CDR3nt: TGTGCCAGCTCCTTAGATAGGAGAAGTGGCTACACCTTC; CDR3aa: CASSLDRRSGYTF
d_gene: -; abundance: -; j_gene: TRBJ2-1; v_gene: TRBV3-1/TRBV3-2; CDR3nt: TGTGCCAGCAGCCGGGTCTTCTTC; CDR3aa: CASSRVFF
d_gene: TRBD2; abundance: once; j_gene: TRBJ2-1; v_gene: TRBV6-4; CDR3nt: TGTGCCAGCAGTGTAAGTAGCGGGAGTTACAATGAGCAGTTCTTC; CDR3aa: CASSVSSGSYNEQFF
d_gene: -; abundance: -; j_gene: TRBJ2-1; v_gene: TRBV30; CDR3nt: TGTGCCTGGAAAAGGGGGAGGATGTTGGATGAGCAGTTCTTC; CDR3aa: CAWKRGRMLDEQFF
d_gene: TRBD1; abundance: -; j_gene: TRBJ2-5; v_gene: TRBV29-1; CDR3nt: TGCAGCGGACTACAGGGGTCGGAGACCCAGTACTTC; CDR3aa: CSGLQGSETQYF
d_gene: -; abundance: -; j_gene: TRBJ1-5; v_gene: TRBV6-5; CDR3nt: TGTGCCAGCAATGAGGGCAGAAGCAATCAGCCCCAGCATTTT; CDR3aa: CASNEGRSNQPQHF
d_gene: -; abundance: few; j_gene: TRBJ1-3; v_gene: TRBV4-1; CDR3nt: TGCGCCAGCAGCCAAGTCTCGCACTCTGGAAACACCATATATTTT; CDR3aa: CASSQVSHSGNTIYF
d_gene: -; abundance: -; j_gene: TRBJ2-3; v_gene: TRBV29-1; CDR3nt: TGCAGCGTTCATCGGGACACTAGCACAGATACGCAGTATTTT; CDR3aa: CSVHRDTSTDTQYF
d_gene: -; abundance: -; j_gene: TRBJ2-6; v_gene: TRBV7-9; CDR3nt: TGTGCCAGCAGCTCCCCTGCGGGGCGGGGGGCCAACGTCCTGACTTTC; CDR3aa: CASSSPAGRGANVLTF
d_gene: -; abundance: -; j_gene: TRBJ2-2; v_gene: TRBV6-5; CDR3nt: TGTGCCAGCAGTTACTTATCCCGTCACGGGGAGCTGTTTTTT; CDR3aa: CASSYLSRHGELFF
d_gene: -; abundance: -; j_gene: TRBJ1-1; v_gene: TRBV29-1; CDR3nt: TGCAGCGCCTCCCTGGGGGGTTCGGGCACTGAAGCTTTCTTT; CDR3aa: CSASLGGSGTEAFF
d_gene: -; abundance: few; j_gene: TRBJ2-7; v_gene: TRBV27; CDR3nt: TGTGCCAGCAGTATTTGGGAAGGGGGGGTTTACGAGCAGTACTTC; CDR3aa: CASSIWEGGVYEQYF
d_gene: TRBD1; abundance: -; j_gene: TRBJ2-3; v_gene: TRBV25-1; CDR3nt: TGTGCCAGCAGGGGGACAGGGAGGCAAGATACGCAGTATTTT; CDR3aa: CASRGTGRQDTQYF
d_gene: TRBD1; abundance: once; j_gene: TRBJ1-2; v_gene: TRBV7-2; CDR3nt: TGTGCCAGCAGGCCTACCCCGGGACAGGGGGGGGACTATGGCTACACCTTC; CDR3aa: CASRPTPGQGGDYGYTF
d_gene: TRBD1; abundance: -; j_gene: TRBJ1-5; v_gene: TRBV5-6; CDR3nt: TGTGCCAGCAGCTCCGGGACAGGGGGCCGGCCCCAGCATTTT; CDR3aa: CASSSGTGGRPQHF
d_gene: TRBD1; abundance: -; j_gene: TRBJ2-7; v_gene: TRBV29-1; CDR3nt: TGCAGCGTACCGGACAGGGTAAGGCCCTACGAGCAGTACTTC; CDR3aa: CSVPDRVRPYEQYF
d_gene: -; abundance: -; j_gene: TRBJ2-1; v_gene: TRBV11-2; CDR3nt: TGTGCCAGCAGCTCGTGGACCAAAGCCTACAATGAGCAGTTCTTC; CDR3aa: CASSSWTKAYNEQFF
d_gene: -; abundance: once; j_gene: TRBJ2-5; v_gene: TRBV2; CDR3nt: TGTGCCAGCAGTAAGGGGAACCAAGAGACCCAGTACTTC; CDR3aa: CASSKGNQETQYF
d_gene: TRBD2; abundance: once; j_gene: TRBJ2-7; v_gene: TRBV11-1; CDR3nt: TGTGCCAGCAGCCCCGGACTAGCCGGGGAGCAGTACTTC; CDR3aa: CASSPGLAGEQYF
d_gene: TRBD2; abundance: -; j_gene: TRBJ2-1; v_gene: TRBV6-5; CDR3nt: TGTGCCAGCAGTTACGTAGCGGGTAATGAGCAGTTCTTC; CDR3aa: CASSYVAGNEQFF
d_gene: -; abundance: -; j_gene: TRBJ2-7; v_gene: TRBV6-6; CDR3nt: TGTGCCAGCAGTATAGGCTCCTACGAGCAGTACTTC; CDR3aa: CASSIGSYEQYF
d_gene: TRBD2; abundance: -; j_gene: TRBJ2-7; v_gene: TRBV6-5; CDR3nt: TGTGCCAGCAGTTACCACTCTAGCGGGAGTGCCTACGAGCAGTACTTC; CDR3aa: CASSYHSSGSAYEQYF
d_gene: TRBD1; abundance: few; j_gene: TRBJ1-2; v_gene: TRBV20-1; CDR3nt: TGCAGTGCTGCACGGGACAGGGTATACACCTTC; CDR3aa: CSAARDRVYTF
d_gene: -; abundance: -; j_gene: TRBJ2-7; v_gene: TRBV2; CDR3nt: TGTGCCAGCAGTTCGACAGGAACTACCTACGAGCAGTACTTC; CDR3aa: CASSSTGTTYEQYF
d_gene: -; abundance: once; j_gene: TRBJ1-2; v_gene: TRBV5-1; CDR3nt: TGCGCCAGCAGCTATGATACGGGCCCCTCCTTGGGCTACACCTTC; CDR3aa: CASSYDTGPSLGYTF
d_gene: -; abundance: once; j_gene: TRBJ2-2; v_gene: TRBV28; CDR3nt: TGTGCCAGCACCGAGAACACCGGGGAGCTGTTTTTT; CDR3aa: CASTENTGELFF